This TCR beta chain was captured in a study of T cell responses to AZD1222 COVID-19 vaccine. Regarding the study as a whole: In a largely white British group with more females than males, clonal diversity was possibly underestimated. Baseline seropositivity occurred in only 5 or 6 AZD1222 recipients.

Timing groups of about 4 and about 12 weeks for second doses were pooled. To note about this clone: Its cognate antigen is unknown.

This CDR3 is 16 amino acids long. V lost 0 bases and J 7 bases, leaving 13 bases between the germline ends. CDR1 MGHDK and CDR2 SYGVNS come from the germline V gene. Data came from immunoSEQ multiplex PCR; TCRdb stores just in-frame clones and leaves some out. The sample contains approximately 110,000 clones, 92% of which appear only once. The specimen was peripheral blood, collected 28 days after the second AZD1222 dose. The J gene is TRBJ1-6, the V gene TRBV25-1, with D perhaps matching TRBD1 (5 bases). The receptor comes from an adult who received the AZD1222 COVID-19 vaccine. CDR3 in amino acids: CASSEYKGQHNSPLHF. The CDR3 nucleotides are TGTGCCAGCAGTGAATATAAGGGGCAACACAATTCACCCCTCCACTTT.